The 3 T cell receptor beta chains below come from one sample, sequenced in a study of T cell responses to AZD1222 COVID-19 vaccine. Some clones are missing from TCRdb's copy, which holds only in-frame ones; the method was immunoSEQ multiplex PCR. The profile shows about 180,000 clones, about nine tenths of them singletons. The source was peripheral blood, collected 28 days after the second AZD1222 dose. These receptors were taken from an adult who received the AZD1222 COVID-19 vaccine.

V and J are TRBV7-8 and TRBJ2-2; TRBD2 aligns across 11 bases. Germline V gene lookup returns CDR1 SGHVS and CDR2 FQNEAQ. V lost 3 bases, J lost 0 bases, and 6 bases stayed unmatched. There are 18 residues in the CDR3. CDR3 residues: CASSLPSGGLPNTGELFF. In DNA form, the CDR3 reads TGTGCCAGCAGCTTGCCTAGCGGGGGGCTCCCGAACACCGGGGAGCTGTTTTTT.

The V gene is TRBV10-3, the J gene TRBJ2-3; 7 positions match TRBD2. The trim removed 4 bases at V and 2 bases at J, leaving 9 bases unmatched. Germline V gene sequence: CDR1 ENHRY, CDR2 SYGVKD. The CDR3 has 16 amino acids. CDR3 nucleotide sequence: TGTGCCATCAGTGGGACGGGCGGGGGTTCCACAGATACGCAGTATTTT. It codes for CAISGTGGGSTDTQYF.

The V call is TRBV25-1, the J call TRBJ1-2; TRBD1 is a possible D gene (5 bases). CDR1 MGHDK and CDR2 SYGVNS come from the germline V gene. Trimming took 2 bases from V and 4 from J, leaving 17 bases between them. The CDR3 extends over 16 amino acids. CDR3 sequence reads: CASSERGGPLGYGYTF. The CDR3 coding sequence is TGTGCCAGCAGTGAAAGGGGAGGCCCCCTAGGCTATGGCTACACCTTC.